Below are 12 T cell receptor beta chains sequenced from a single sample in a study of T cell responses to AZD1222 COVID-19 vaccine. The method was immunoSEQ multiplex PCR; TCRdb's version includes in-frame clones alone and lacks a portion of them. The table lists more than 95,000 clones, approximately 89% of them singletons. The material sequenced was peripheral blood, taken 28 days after the second dose of the MenACWY control vaccine. The source is an adult who received the MenACWY meningococcal vaccine as a control.

The chain employs TRBV9 and TRBJ1-1; D might be TRBD1 (5 bases). The germline V and J ends were trimmed by 3 bases and 1 base, with 7 bases remaining between them. This CDR3 has 13 residues. The germline V gene has CDR1 SGDLS and CDR2 YYNGEE. CDR3 nucleotide sequence: TGTGCCAGCAGCGCCGGACAGAACACTGAAGCTTTCTTT. The encoded protein is CASSAGQNTEAFF.

This chain uses TRBV4-3 with TRBJ2-7; TRBD2 aligns across 13 bases. CDR1 LGHNA and CDR2 YSLEER come from the germline V gene. The CDR3 extends over 18 amino acids. With V trimmed by 3 bases and J by 2 bases, 10 bases remained unmatched. CDR3 protein: CASSQFLGLAGKTYEQYF. The CDR3 DNA follows: TGCGCCAGCAGCCAGTTCCTGGGACTAGCGGGAAAAACCTACGAGCAGTACTTC.

The J gene is TRBJ1-2, the V gene TRBV6-2 or TRBV6-3, with TRBD1 matching 11 bases. V lost 2 bases to trimming and J lost 4 bases; unmatched junction nucleotides: 6. The CDR3 is 16 residues long. From germline, CDR1 is MNHEY and CDR2 SVGEGT. The CDR3 is CASSYLRTGGGYGYTF. CDR3 bases: TGTGCCAGCAGTTACCTCCGGACAGGGGGCGGCTATGGCTACACCTTC.

The CDR3 nucleotides read TGCGCCAGCAGCGGCCGGGACAGGGGGTATGGCTACACCTTC. This sequence encodes CASSGRDRGYGYTF. The chain links TRBV5-1 to TRBJ1-2; 11 bases match TRBD1. The length of the CDR3 is 14 residues. Trimming cost V 4 bases and J 5 bases; bases outside gene matches: 4. Germline V lookup: CDR1 SGHRS, CDR2 YFSETQ.

This chain joins TRBV18 and TRBJ1-4, with TRBD1 matching 10 bases. The CDR3 is 18 amino acids. Germline loops: CDR1 KGHSH, CDR2 LQKENI. V gave up 4 bases and J gave up 4 bases; unmatched junction bases: 12. CDR3 DNA: TGTGCCAGCTCACTTCTTTACTCCGGGACAGGGGTTAATGAAAAACTGTTTTTT. This codes for CASSLLYSGTGVNEKLFF.

The chain links TRBV5-5 to TRBJ2-7; D is ambiguous. The germline CDR1 and CDR2 sequences are SGHKS and YYEKEE (reference sequence). V was shortened by 4 bases and J by 0 bases, with 8 bases between the two germline ends. This CDR3 spans 13 amino acids. The CDR3 reads CASSPYTSYEQYF. As DNA, the CDR3 is TGTGCCAGCAGCCCATACACCTCCTACGAGCAGTACTTC. Full variable domain (rest looked up from reference TRBV5-5 and TRBJ2-7): DAGVTQSPTHLIKTRGQQVTLRCSPISGHKSVSWYQQVLGQGPQFIFQYYEKEERGRGNFPDRFSARQFPNYSSELNVNALLLGDSALYLCASSPYTSYEQYFGPGTRLTVT.

This clone was observed a single time. This chain joins TRBV21-1 and TRBJ1-1; TRBD1, the D gene given by the table, was not confirmed from the DNA. TRBV21-1 is flagged as a pseudogene. The CDR3 runs 14 residues. The CDR3, as DNA: TGTGCCAGCAGTGACAGGGGTCCGGGCACTGAAGCTTTCTTT. Residues: CASSDRGPGTEAFF.

The chain uses TRBV2 and TRBJ2-5; D is undetermined. CDR1 SNHLY and CDR2 FYNNEI come from the germline V gene. The CDR3 totals 15 residues. The ends were cut back, 6 bases at V and 4 bases at J, with 18 bases in the middle. This chain's CDR3 is CASSPGHRGSETQYF. DNA for the CDR3: TGTGCCAGCAGCCCCGGGCACCGCGGATCAGAGACCCAGTACTTC.

This chain's CDR3 is CASSLEAGPGGSPLHF. DNA of the CDR3: TGTGCCAGCAGCTTGGAGGCCGGCCCTGGGGGTTCACCCCTCCACTTT. V and J are TRBV5-4 and TRBJ1-6, with D perhaps TRBD1 (5 bases). Trimming took off 0 bases at V and 9 bases at J, with 16 bases between the two ends. CDR3 size: 16 residues. Germline V gene data show CDR1 as SGHNT and CDR2 as YYREEE (reference sequence).

The V gene is TRBV19, the J gene TRBJ1-6; D uncertain. Germline V gene sequence: CDR1 LNHDA, CDR2 SQIVND (reference sequence). The V and J ends lost 5 bases and 7 bases respectively, with 9 bases between them. CDR3 length equals 13 residues. The chain's CDR3 is CASSPRINSPLHF. The CDR3 region has the DNA TGTGCCAGTAGTCCGCGTATAAATTCACCCCTCCACTTT.

This clone was detected only once. This chain links TRBV30 with TRBJ2-7; TRBD1 matches at 11 bases. The CDR3 runs to 15 residues. With V trimmed by 2 bases and J by 11 bases, 14 bases remained unmatched. CDR1 is GTSNPN and CDR2 is SVGIG in the germline V gene (reference sequence). For the CDR3, the DNA is TGTGCCTGGAGTCTCGAGCGGGGGACAGGGGGAAAGAAGTACTTC. It translates to CAWSLERGTGGKKYF.

This clone was picked up a small number of times. This chain connects TRBV11-1 to TRBJ1-6; D is uncertain. V gave up 3 bases and J gave up 0 bases, with 6 bases separating them. Germline V gene data show CDR1 as SGHAT and CDR2 as FQDESV (reference sequence). The CDR3 has 15 residues. The CDR3 DNA reads TGTGCCAGCAGCTTCCGGAGCTCCTATAATTCACCCCTCCACTTT. It encodes CASSFRSSYNSPLHF.